This entry lists 4 T cell receptor beta chains sequenced from one sample in a study of T cells in Graves' hyperthyroidism and ophthalmopathy. Amplification of TCR beta CDR3 regions used RNA as the template. RT-PCR in the first round (using the HTBI primer set) targeted the TCR CDR3. From the multiplex PCR reads, TCRdb called clonotypes with MiXCR, one entry per CDR3 protein. Among roughly 100,000 distinct CDR3 sequences listed, around 50% were seen once. The sequenced sample was blood. Every receptor here comes from a woman in her forties with Graves' hyperthyroidism.

The chain joins TRBV9 to TRBJ2-2, with D perhaps matching TRBD1 (5 bases). The CDR3 is 13 amino acids. The V end lost 4 bases, the J end lost 7 bases, and 11 bases lay between the germline ends. CDR1 and CDR2 (germline): SGDLS, YYNGEE. The CDR3 DNA reads TGTGCCAGCAGCCAAGGGGTGAGCGGGGAGCTGTTTTTT. This gives the protein CASSQGVSGELFF.

The V call is TRBV29-1, the J call TRBJ2-6; tentative D call: TRBD1 (5 bases). This CDR3 is built from 13 residues. V was shortened by 4 bases and J by 4 bases, with 8 bases between the two germline ends. The germline CDR1 and CDR2 sequences are SQVTM and ANQGSEA. CDR3 sequence reads: CSVGWTGANVLTF. The CDR3 bases are TGCAGCGTTGGTTGGACAGGGGCCAACGTCCTGACTTTC.

The chain is built from TRBV7-2 and TRBJ1-2; 9 nucleotides align to TRBD1. This CDR3 spans 12 amino acids. Per the germline V gene, CDR1 is SGHTA and CDR2 is FQGNSA. V was clipped by 5 bases and J by 8 bases; unmatched bases: 3. The CDR3 here is CASSIGQGGYTF. The CDR3 nucleotides read TGTGCCAGCAGCATCGGACAGGGGGGCTACACCTTC.

This clonotype was seen ten or more times. The V gene is TRBV7-9, the J gene TRBJ2-7; 8 bases are shared with TRBD2. The CDR3 spans 14 residues. Germline CDR1 and CDR2: SEHNR and FQNEAQ (reference sequence). Trimming at V came to 7 bases and at J to 6 bases, leaving 11 bases not matched to a gene. The CDR3 region is CASNVAGSVREQYF. CDR3 nucleotide sequence: TGTGCCAGCAACGTAGCGGGATCCGTTCGCGAGCAGTACTTC.